This note documents a single T cell receptor (beta chain) sequence. What it binds is unknown. This entry comes from a study of shared clonotypes between healthy human individuals. Data came from immunoSEQ multiplex PCR; TCRdb stores just in-frame clones and leaves some out. This table has about 2,500,000 clones, around nine tenths appearing once. Overall study findings and caveats: Approximately 4.9% of naive CD4 clonotypes were shared across several donors.

Germline CDR1 is SGHVS and CDR2 is FQNEAQ. The CDR3 has 17 residues. Losses at the gene ends were 5 bases for V and 2 bases for J; bases not matched to a gene: 13. The receptor was isolated from a man younger than 35 in good health. The V and J genes are TRBV7-8 and TRBJ2-3, with 7 nucleotides matching TRBD2. Sequencing was done on a sample of naive CD4+ T cells sorted from blood. Subset: CD45RA+ positively selected. The CDR3 loop is CASSRRGSSGLTDTQYF. CDR3 DNA sequence: TGTGCCAGCAGCCGCCGAGGGTCTAGCGGACTCACAGATACGCAGTATTTT.